This TCR beta chain stems from a study of blood T cell repertoires in COVID-19. Overall study context: PBMCs, B-cell-depleted T cells, or T cells were the source of the cDNA or gDNA that made up the material.

TCRdb's copy holds only in-frame clones and misses some; the assay was immunoSEQ multiplex PCR. The sample yields fewer than 150,000 clones, over 80% seen once. Participants spanned ages roughly 18 to 95 years and resided in 20 to 30 US areas. The TCR was taken from a man between 25 and 39 years old who had recovered from COVID-19. The specimen sequenced was PBMCs or T cells enriched from blood (not recorded which).

CDR3: CASTELGGSDTGELFF. The CDR3 region has the DNA TGCGCCAGCACCGAACTTGGAGGGTCGGACACCGGGGAGCTGTTTTTT. V and J are TRBV5-1 and TRBJ2-2; TRBD2 is a possible D gene (6 bases). V lost 6 bases and J lost 3, with 18 bases in between. This CDR3 comprises 16 residues. Germline V gene data show CDR1 as SGHRS and CDR2 as YFSETQ.